The clone carrying this TCR beta chain was recorded only once. Germline assignment: CDR1 MNHNY and CDR2 SVGAGI (reference sequence). The CDR3 length is 14 residues. The V gene end was trimmed by 5 bases and the J gene end by 7 bases; junction bases not matched to a gene: 2. The record originates from a study of blood T cell repertoires in COVID-19. Authors' methods: Reference gene primers were amplified, and this amplification served to estimate nucleated cell counts. Data came from immunoSEQ multiplex PCR; TCRdb stores just in-frame clones and leaves some out. V and J calls and clone size are as listed in that table; D and trimming were resolved from the DNA. The repertoire holds 150,000 to 200,000 clones, with 82% as singletons.

The rearrangement uses TRBV6-6 and TRBJ1-6, with 10 bases matching TRBD1. Sequenced: peripheral blood. The clonotype was recovered from a woman between 40 and 50 years old with COVID-19, enrolled during active disease. DNA for the CDR3: TGTGCCAGCAGTACGGGACAGGGGAATTCACCCCTCCACTTT. Translating gives CASSTGQGNSPLHF.